The sequence of this T cell receptor (beta chain) was determined in a study of blood T cell repertoires in COVID-19. Overall study: Sources were T cells, B-cell-depleted T cells, or PBMCs; the material itself was cDNA or gDNA.

Clones were sequenced by immunoSEQ multiplex PCR, and TCRdb holds only the in-frame ones, with some missing. The sample has 150,000 to 200,000 clones, approximately 85% seen once. This clone has more than one count but fewer than ten. J gave up 13 bases and V 2 bases, and 9 bases lay outside the gene matches. Germline lookup yields CDR1 MNHEY and CDR2 SVGEGT. There are 15 residues in the CDR3. The chain combines TRBV6-2 or TRBV6-3 with TRBJ2-1, with 12 bases aligning to TRBD2. This TCR derives from a woman of 80 years or more with acute or convalescent COVID-19. Sequencing was done on a sample of peripheral blood. The CDR3 spells CASSYASVLAGGQFF. The CDR3 nucleotides are TGTGCCAGCAGTTACGCGAGTGTACTAGCGGGGGGACAGTTCTTC.